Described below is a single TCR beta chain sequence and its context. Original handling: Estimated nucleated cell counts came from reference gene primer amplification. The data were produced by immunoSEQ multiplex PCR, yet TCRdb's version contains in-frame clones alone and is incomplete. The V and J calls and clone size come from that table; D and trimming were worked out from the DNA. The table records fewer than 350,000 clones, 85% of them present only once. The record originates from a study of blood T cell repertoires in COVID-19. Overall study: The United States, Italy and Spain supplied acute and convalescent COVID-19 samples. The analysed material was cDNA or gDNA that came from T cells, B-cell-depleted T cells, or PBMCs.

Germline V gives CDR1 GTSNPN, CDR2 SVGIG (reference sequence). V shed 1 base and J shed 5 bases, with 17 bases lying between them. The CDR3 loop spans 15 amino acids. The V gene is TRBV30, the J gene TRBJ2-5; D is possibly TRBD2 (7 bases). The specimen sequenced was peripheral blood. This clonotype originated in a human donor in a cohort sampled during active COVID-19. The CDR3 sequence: CAWSGGGGPRETQYF. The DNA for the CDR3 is TGTGCCTGGAGTGGGGGCGGGGGCCCCCGGGAGACCCAGTACTTC.